This entry lists 2 T cell receptor beta chains sequenced from one sample in a study of CD8 T cells in Susac syndrome. The RNA input was about 0.45 to 1 ug, and it was reverse transcribed with random hexamers. TCRdb re-derived calls from the immunoSEQ multiplex PCR reads in MiXCR, one entry per CDR3 protein. The sample lists approximately 200,000 distinct CDR3 sequences, 90% to 95% occurring once. The source material was CD4+ T cells from PBMCs. Every receptor here comes from a human donor with multiple sclerosis.

V usage is TRBV6-2 or TRBV6-3 and J usage is TRBJ2-5; the match to TRBD1 covers 9 bases. Germline-derived CDR1 and CDR2 are MNHEY and SVGEGT. J gave up 5 bases and V 2 bases, and 9 bases lay outside the gene matches. This CDR3 has 16 amino acids. The CDR3 DNA sequence: TGTGCCAGCAGTTACGGTGGGACAGGGTTAGCGGAGACCCAGTACTTC. Translated, it gives CASSYGGTGLAETQYF.

The rearrangement links TRBV29-1 to TRBJ2-6; 7 bases match TRBD1. Germline CDR1 SQVTM, CDR2 ANQGSEA. Trimming at V came to 4 bases and at J to 1 base, leaving 10 bases not matched to a gene. The CDR3 totals 17 residues. The CDR3 loop is CSVGQGVLRSGANVLTF. CDR3 in DNA: TGCAGCGTTGGACAGGGCGTACTAAGATCTGGGGCCAACGTCCTGACTTTC.